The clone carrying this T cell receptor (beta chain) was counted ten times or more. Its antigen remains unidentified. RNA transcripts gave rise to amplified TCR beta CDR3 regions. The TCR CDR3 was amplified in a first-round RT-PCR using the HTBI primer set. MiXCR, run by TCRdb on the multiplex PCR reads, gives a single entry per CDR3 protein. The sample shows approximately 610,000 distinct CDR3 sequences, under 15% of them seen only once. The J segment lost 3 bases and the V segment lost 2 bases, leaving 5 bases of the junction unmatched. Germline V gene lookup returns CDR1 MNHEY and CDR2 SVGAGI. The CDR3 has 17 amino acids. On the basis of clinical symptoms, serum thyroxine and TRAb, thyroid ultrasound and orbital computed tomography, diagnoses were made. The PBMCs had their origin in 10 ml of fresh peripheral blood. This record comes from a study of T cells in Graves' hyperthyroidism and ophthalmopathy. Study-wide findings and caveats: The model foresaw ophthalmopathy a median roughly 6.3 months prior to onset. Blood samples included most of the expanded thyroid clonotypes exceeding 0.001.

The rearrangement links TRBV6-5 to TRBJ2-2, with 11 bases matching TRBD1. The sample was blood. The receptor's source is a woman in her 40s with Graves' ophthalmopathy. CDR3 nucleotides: TGTGCCAGCAGTTACACGACGGGACAGGGGGACACCGGGGAGCTGTTTTTT. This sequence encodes CASSYTTGQGDTGELFF.